Below, one T cell receptor beta chain is given with its context. V was pared by 8 bases and J by 7 bases, with 9 bases between. This CDR3 is 10 amino acids long. Germline V CDR1 and CDR2: SQVTM, ANQGSEA. The record originates from a study of CD8 T cells in Susac syndrome. Random-hexamer reverse transcription was applied to about 0.45 to 1 ug RNA. The method of amplification for TCR beta CDR3 was immunoSEQ multiplex PCR, covering 54 Vbeta and 13 Jbeta. Each CDR3 protein gets one entry after TCRdb re-called the immunoSEQ multiplex PCR reads with MiXCR. Among some 130,000 distinct CDR3 sequences listed, about 95% were seen once.

This chain connects TRBV29-1 to TRBJ2-1; D is possibly TRBD2 (6 bases). Material: CD4+ T cells from PBMCs. The clonotype originates from a human donor in good health. The CDR3 DNA reads TGCAGCCCCGGAGGGAATGAGCAGTTCTTC. It translates to CSPGGNEQFF.